Reported below is one T cell receptor beta chain. Antigen: not known. This sample was taken from a study of CD8 T cells in ankylosing spondylitis. TCRdb called the 5' RACE reads again in MiXCR, with one record for every CDR3 protein. The data contain about 480,000 distinct CDR3 sequences, about 15% of them singletons. Study-wide results and caveats: Fewer than ten highly homologous variants made up a TCR beta motif that seemed to typify ankylosing spondylitis blood.

CDR3 length: 14 amino acids. Deletions cut 1 base from V and 7 bases from J, with 13 bases between. The chain is built from TRBV12-3 or TRBV12-4 and TRBJ1-1; D not certain. The sample consisted of blood, either unsorted or a sorted T cell fraction (not recorded which). This receptor was taken from a male donor with ankylosing spondylitis. CDR3 sequence reads: CASSLELIGGEAFF. DNA for the CDR3: TGTGCCAGCAGTTTAGAACTAATCGGAGGTGAAGCTTTCTTT.